The 30 T cell receptor beta chains below were found in one sample sequenced in a study of long-term antiretroviral therapy in people with HIV. At the survey level, the v3.0 immunoSEQ assay was run. Profiling relied on immunoSEQ multiplex PCR, and the TCRdb table lists in-frame clones only, not all of them. The sample contains about 12,000 clones, about 80% of which appear only once. Sequencing was performed on unsorted PBMCs, taken about 7.9 years after starting antiretroviral therapy. The receptor source for this set is a man aged 50 or older with HIV.

The V gene is TRBV6-4, the J gene TRBJ1-2; 7 positions agree with TRBD1. The germline V gene encodes CDR1 MRHNA and CDR2 SNTAGT. V was clipped by 3 bases and J by 7 bases; unmatched bases: 11. The CDR3 is 15 amino acids. The DNA for the CDR3 is TGTGCCAGCAGTGAAGATAGGGGGCCCCTATTTGGCTACACCTTC. Amino acids: CASSEDRGPLFGYTF.

CDR3 coding DNA: TGCGCCAGCAGCTTGGCGGCAGGGGTGGATGGCTACACCTTC. This sequence encodes CASSLAAGVDGYTF. V and J are TRBV5-1 and TRBJ1-2, with a weak D call TRBD1 (6 bases). V was clipped by 0 bases and J by 6 bases, with 12 bases between them. The germline CDR1 and CDR2 sequences are SGHRS and YFSETQ. There are 14 residues in the CDR3.

The chain uses TRBV29-1 and TRBJ2-5; tentatively, D is TRBD2 (6 bases). Trimming took off 4 bases at V and 3 bases at J, with 6 bases between the two ends. CDR1 and CDR2 (germline): SQVTM, ANQGSEA. The CDR3 runs 11 residues. CDR3 coding DNA: TGCAGCGTTGCGGGGGAAGAGACCCAGTACTTC. Translating it yields CSVAGEETQYF.

The J gene is TRBJ2-3, the V gene TRBV7-9, with D hard to call. The CDR3 spans 16 residues. Trimming took off 1 base at V and 0 bases at J, with 11 bases between the two ends. CDR1 SEHNR and CDR2 FQNEAQ come from the germline V gene (reference sequence). This CDR3 is CASSLGSLPSTDTQYF. CDR3 coding DNA: TGTGCCAGCAGCTTAGGTTCACTGCCGAGCACAGATACGCAGTATTTT.

This chain connects TRBV5-1 to TRBJ1-1; D is unresolved. Germline lookup yields CDR1 SGHRS and CDR2 YFSETQ. Trimming removed 0 bases at V and 1 base at J, with 4 bases between. The CDR3 has 13 residues. CDR3 in amino acids: CASSLEKNTEAFF. The DNA for the CDR3 is TGCGCCAGCAGCTTGGAAAAGAACACTGAAGCTTTCTTT.

The chain links TRBV27 to TRBJ1-1; D is possibly TRBD1 (5 bases). The CDR3 loop spans 13 amino acids. Trimming pared 3 bases from V and 9 bases from J, leaving 14 bases between. Germline V gene data show CDR1 as MNHEY and CDR2 as SMNVEV (reference sequence). CDR3 amino acids: CASSLPGRTKAFF. The CDR3 DNA is TGTGCCAGCAGTTTGCCGGGACGTACAAAAGCTTTCTTT.

V gene TRBV7-9 combines with J gene TRBJ1-1; D unresolved. The CDR3 sequence is 13 residues long. V gave up 5 bases and J gave up 2 bases, with 9 bases separating them. The germline CDR1 and CDR2 sequences are SEHNR and FQNEAQ (reference sequence). The CDR3 spells CASSRGGNTEAFF. CDR3 nucleotide sequence: TGTGCCAGCAGCCGAGGAGGTAACACTGAAGCTTTCTTT.

The V call is TRBV5-1, the J call TRBJ2-1; D is unresolved. This CDR3 region has 15 residues. V was trimmed by 4 bases and J by 4 bases, leaving 15 bases between them. Germline V CDR1 and CDR2: SGHRS, YFSETQ. CDR3 protein: CASSPSGPSYNEQFF. The CDR3 DNA follows: TGCGCCAGCAGCCCCTCTGGGCCATCTTACAATGAGCAGTTCTTC.

V is TRBV5-1 and J is TRBJ2-7; D remains ambiguous. The CDR3 extends over 14 amino acids. Germline V gives CDR1 SGHRS, CDR2 YFSETQ. V lost 2 bases and J lost 5, with 14 bases in between. CDR3 sequence (DNA): TGCGCCAGCAGCTTCGACTCTCTCCTCGACGAGCAGTACTTC. This codes for CASSFDSLLDEQYF.

CDR3 loop: CAISEDVYEQYF. CDR3 DNA sequence: TGTGCCATCAGTGAGGATGTTTACGAGCAGTACTTC. The V call is TRBV10-3, the J call TRBJ2-7, with D hard to call. In germline, CDR1 is ENHRY, CDR2 SYGVKD. V was clipped by 2 bases and J by 4 bases, with 6 bases between them. This CDR3 region has 12 residues.

The chain recombines TRBV5-5 with TRBJ2-5; a possible D gene is TRBD2 (5 bases). V shed 1 base and J shed 5 bases, with 12 bases lying between them. The CDR3 has 14 residues. The V gene's germline CDR1 is SGHKS and CDR2 YYEKEE (reference sequence). This CDR3 reads CASSLLRGRETQYF. In DNA, the CDR3 is TGTGCCAGCAGCTTGCTCCGGGGTAGGGAGACCCAGTACTTC.

This clone has a handful of counts. The V gene is TRBV27, the J gene TRBJ2-7; D might be TRBD2 (7 bases). V was pared by 5 bases and J by 1 base, with 18 bases between. This CDR3 is 16 amino acids long. CDR1 and CDR2 (germline): MNHEY, SMNVEV (reference sequence). The CDR3 reads CASSHSGGTISYEQYF. CDR3 DNA sequence: TGTGCCAGCAGTCACTCCGGGGGGACAATTTCCTACGAGCAGTACTTC.

The chain recombines TRBV11-2 with TRBJ2-7, with D unresolved. Per the germline V gene, CDR1 is SGHAT and CDR2 is FQNNGV. Trimming took off 4 bases at V and 3 bases at J, with 13 bases between the two ends. The CDR3 runs 14 residues. The CDR3 is CASSWTDPDYEQYF. The CDR3 DNA sequence: TGTGCCAGCAGCTGGACGGATCCTGACTACGAGCAGTACTTC.

This chain links TRBV5-6 with TRBJ2-7; TRBD1 matches 7 bases. CDR3 length equals 13 residues. The V and J ends lost 4 bases and 5 bases, in that order; junction bases with no gene match: 6. The germline V gene has CDR1 SGHDT and CDR2 YYEEEE. DNA for the CDR3: TGTGCCAGCAGCCAAACTACAGGGGACGAGCAGTACTTC. It encodes CASSQTTGDEQYF.

This chain links TRBV12-5 with TRBJ2-1; D is perhaps TRBD1 (6 bases). The CDR3 sequence is 13 residues long. The germline V and J ends were trimmed by 5 bases and 10 bases, with 15 bases remaining between them. Per the germline V gene, CDR1 is LGHNT and CDR2 is FRNRAP. This CDR3 is CASGPTWTDEQFF. The CDR3 region has the DNA TGTGCTAGTGGTCCCACCTGGACAGACGAGCAGTTCTTC.

The chain is built from TRBV4-1 and TRBJ1-2; 9 bases fit TRBD1. V gave up 5 bases and J gave up 2 bases; unmatched junction bases: 9. The CDR3 totals 16 residues. The V gene's germline CDR1 is MGHRA and CDR2 YSYEKL. The CDR3 region is CASSFGTGMGNYGYTF. The DNA of the CDR3 is TGCGCCAGCAGCTTCGGGACAGGGATGGGGAACTATGGCTACACCTTC.

The V and J genes are TRBV9 and TRBJ1-1; no firm D call. The CDR3 consists of 13 residues. Trimming took off 4 bases at V and 5 bases at J, with 12 bases between the two ends. Germline V gene sequence: CDR1 SGDLS, CDR2 YYNGEE. The CDR3 DNA follows: TGTGCCAGCAGCCCGCTATTGGGGACTGAAGCTTTCTTT. Its protein product is CASSPLLGTEAFF.

The rearrangement uses TRBV27 and TRBJ1-3; 8 bases are a match to TRBD1. The CDR3 is made up of 15 amino acids. Germline-derived CDR1 and CDR2 are MNHEY and SMNVEV (reference sequence). After removal of 2 bases from V and 2 bases from J, the junction contained 2 bases not matched to a gene. The CDR3 loop reads CASSLDRGPGNTIYF. CDR3 sequence (DNA): TGTGCCAGCAGTTTAGACAGGGGCCCTGGAAACACCATATATTTT.

The chain uses TRBV15 and TRBJ2-1, with D tentatively TRBD1 (6 bases). V lost 6 bases, J lost 2 bases, and 8 bases lay in between. In germline, CDR1 is LNHNV, CDR2 YYDKDF (reference sequence). CDR3 size: 13 residues. In DNA form, the CDR3 reads TGTGCCACCAGACAGGGTCCCTACAATGAGCAGTTCTTC. The encoded protein is CATRQGPYNEQFF.

The chain carries TRBV19 and TRBJ2-1, with TRBD2 matching 7 bases. Germline values: CDR1 LNHDA, CDR2 SQIVND (reference sequence). The CDR3 loop spans 12 amino acids. V trimming: 5 bases; J trimming: 9 bases; junction bases outside the gene matches: 4. The CDR3: CASSSGLVEQFF. The CDR3 DNA is TGTGCCAGTAGTTCCGGACTAGTTGAGCAGTTCTTC.

Here the CDR3 DNA reads TGTGCCAGCAGACCCAGCGGGGCTAGCACAGATACGCAGTATTTT. This sequence encodes CASRPSGASTDTQYF. V usage is TRBV5-6 and J usage is TRBJ2-3; TRBD2 matches 7 bases. Trimming cost V 5 bases and J 0 bases; bases outside gene matches: 6. The CDR3 contains 15 residues. CDR1 and CDR2 from the germline V gene are SGHDT and YYEEEE.

The V and J genes are TRBV4-1 and TRBJ2-7; 9 nucleotides match TRBD1. The germline V gene has CDR1 MGHRA and CDR2 YSYEKL. CDR3 size: 15 residues. V shed 1 base and J 3 bases; nucleotides not matched to a gene: 4. CDR3 region: CASSQGDRAFYEQYF. The CDR3 DNA sequence: TGCGCCAGCAGCCAAGGGGACAGGGCCTTCTACGAGCAGTACTTC.

The chain links TRBV7-9 to TRBJ2-6; 7 nucleotides agree with TRBD1. J lost 6 bases, V lost 4 bases, and 6 bases had no gene match. The V gene's germline CDR1 is SEHNR and CDR2 FQNEAQ (reference sequence). The CDR3 is made up of 15 amino acids. Here the CDR3 reads CASSYRGPKANVLTF. The CDR3 region has the DNA TGTGCCAGCAGCTACAGGGGTCCGAAGGCCAACGTCCTGACTTTC.

This chain uses TRBV4-1 with TRBJ2-7; D is perhaps TRBD1 or TRBD2 (6 bases each). Germline CDR1 and CDR2: MGHRA and YSYEKL. The CDR3 has 16 residues. The V end was cut by 2 bases, the J end by 2 bases, with 16 bases between. The CDR3 loop reads CASSQSQTGGPYEQYF. The DNA of the CDR3 is TGCGCCAGCAGCCAATCTCAGACAGGAGGGCCCTACGAGCAGTACTTC.

The J gene is TRBJ2-7, the V gene TRBV5-6; D unclear. This CDR3 region has 13 residues. Germline CDR1 is SGHDT and CDR2 is YYEEEE. The germline V and J ends were trimmed by 4 bases and 2 bases, with 10 bases remaining between them. The CDR3 sequence: CASSLSPTYEQYF. The CDR3 nucleotides are TGTGCCAGCAGCCTTAGTCCCACCTACGAGCAGTACTTC.

This chain joins TRBV7-9 and TRBJ2-3, with D possibly matching TRBD1 (5 bases). V lost 2 bases, J lost 3 bases, and 12 bases lay in between. CDR1 SEHNR and CDR2 FQNEAQ come from the germline V gene (reference sequence). The CDR3 sequence is 15 residues long. The CDR3 is CASSLPAAGTDTQYF. CDR3 nucleotide sequence: TGTGCCAGCAGCTTACCGGCGGCAGGGACAGATACGCAGTATTTT.

V usage is TRBV6-1 and J usage is TRBJ1-3; no firm D call. The V and J ends lost 0 bases and 0 bases respectively, with 9 bases between them. The germline gives CDR1 MNHNS, CDR2 SASEGT. This CDR3 has 16 amino acids. The CDR3 DNA follows: TGTGCCAGCAGTGAAGCTCGGGAGAGCTCTGGAAACACCATATATTTT. Translating gives CASSEARESSGNTIYF.

This clone has more than one count but fewer than ten. The rearrangement links TRBV7-3 to TRBJ2-3, with D possibly TRBD1 on 6 matching bases. Trimming removed 1 base from V and 5 bases from J, with 10 bases in between. The V gene's germline CDR1 is SGHTA and CDR2 FQGTGA. The CDR3 is made up of 14 amino acids. CDR3 sequence (DNA): TGTGCCAGCAGCTTAATGGGGGCGGAAGATACGCAGTATTTT. Its protein is CASSLMGAEDTQYF.

The genes are TRBV6-6 and TRBJ2-7; 13 positions match TRBD2. The CDR3 is 14 amino acids. V shed 8 bases, J shed 7 bases, and the junction held 8 bases outside the gene matches. The V gene's germline CDR1 is MNHNY and CDR2 SVGAGI (reference sequence). CDR3 in DNA: TGTGCCAGCGGGACTAGCGGGACCTCTGGGGAGCAGTACTTC. Protein sequence: CASGTSGTSGEQYF.

The gene calls are TRBV6-5 and TRBJ2-3; D is unresolved. V shed 2 bases and J shed 0 bases, with 9 bases lying between them. The CDR3 sequence is 15 residues long. Germline CDR1 and CDR2: MNHEY and SVGAGI. The CDR3 DNA sequence: TGTGCCAGCAGTTACCTCGGAGATAGCACAGATACGCAGTATTTT. Its translation: CASSYLGDSTDTQYF.